This record looks at one TCR beta chain sequence and its context. Its antigen is unknown. Every isolated RNA sample was fully reverse transcribed, so sequencing captured expressed TCRB transcripts. Assay: immunoSEQ multiplex PCR; the TCRdb copy retains only in-frame clones and omits some. The sample includes 150,000 to 200,000 clones, roughly 63% seen only once; the top ten take roughly 0.089%. V was cut by 4 bases and J by 3 bases, with 7 bases left in between. There are 12 residues in the CDR3. Germline V gives CDR1 WSHSY, CDR2 SAAADI. This record belongs to a study of beta chain features in type 1 diabetes. General study results and limits: Across all four CD4+ subsets, people with type 1 diabetes showed modestly shorter TCRB CDR3s. HLA effects on TCRB rearrangement stayed unresolved here. PCR might favor shorter templates, but any such skew would affect patients and controls equally. Reduced insertions and increased deletions marked VDJ junctions in type 1 diabetes patients.

Input material: naive CD4+ T cells from blood. This sequence was found in a young man with type 1 diabetes. The chain carries TRBV10-2 and TRBJ2-7; D unresolved. CDR3: CASSGPLYEQYF. In DNA, the CDR3 is TGCGCCAGCAGTGGGCCTCTCTACGAGCAGTACTTC.